Presented here are 18 T cell receptor beta chains from one specimen sequenced in a study of radiotherapy plus CTLA-4 blockade in lung cancer. This table comes from immunoSEQ multiplex PCR, and its TCRdb copy is limited to in-frame clones, with some not included. The table lists 56,000 or so clones, roughly three quarters of them singletons. The input for sequencing was peripheral blood, taken from a patient treated with radiotherapy plus ipilimumab. All receptors derive from a human donor with non-small cell lung cancer who had a partial response to radiotherapy plus ipilimumab.

This clone was seen a single time. The chain carries TRBV6-6 and TRBJ2-1, with TRBD2 identical over 11 bases. The CDR3 has 16 residues. J gave up 10 bases and V 5 bases, and 13 bases lay outside the gene matches. CDR1 MNHNY and CDR2 SVGAGI come from the germline V gene (reference sequence). In nucleotides, the CDR3 is TGTGCCAGCAGTACCCCTAGCGGGGGGACCGCAGGGGAGCAGTTCTTC. Its protein is CASSTPSGGTAGEQFF.

V and J are TRBV14 and TRBJ2-5; D may be TRBD1 (6 bases). Germline CDR1 SGHDN, CDR2 FVKESK. The CDR3 is made up of 14 amino acids. Trimming pared 5 bases from V and 7 bases from J, leaving 17 bases between. The CDR3 reads CASSSGDPRGTQYF. The CDR3 nucleotides read TGTGCCAGCAGCTCAGGGGACCCCAGGGGGACCCAGTACTTC.

V usage is TRBV7-3 and J usage is TRBJ2-3; TRBD2 matches 13 bases. Germline V gene lookup returns CDR1 SGHTA and CDR2 FQGTGA. Trimming took 1 base from V and 2 from J; bases not matched to a gene: 9. The CDR3 totals 19 residues. CDR3 sequence: CASSLRGGGLAGPTDTQYF. The CDR3 DNA sequence: TGTGCCAGCAGCTTAAGGGGAGGGGGACTAGCGGGGCCCACAGATACGCAGTATTTT.

This chain joins TRBV10-1 and TRBJ1-1, with unresolved D. Germline V gene data show CDR1 as WNHNN and CDR2 as SYGVQD (reference sequence). Trimming took off 7 bases at V and 1 base at J, with 10 bases between the two ends. The CDR3 is 13 amino acids. DNA of the CDR3: TGCGCCAGCAAAGGCGGTGGGAACACTGAAGCTTTCTTT. This gives the protein CASKGGGNTEAFF.

V and J are TRBV6-5 and TRBJ1-2; no clear D gene. Looked up from germline, CDR1 is MNHEY and CDR2 is SVGAGI. This CDR3 region has 13 residues. Trimming shortened V by 2 bases and J by 2 bases, and 6 bases separated the two germline ends. The CDR3 reads CASSYTENYGYTF. As DNA, the CDR3 is TGTGCCAGCAGTTACACGGAGAACTATGGCTACACCTTC.

This clone was detected only once. The CDR3 loop is CASSQGEWTQYF. CDR3 DNA sequence: TGTGCCAGTAGTCAGGGGGAGTGGACGCAGTATTTT. The chain employs TRBV19 and TRBJ2-3; TRBD1 aligns across 7 bases. Losses at the gene ends were 5 bases for V and 9 bases for J; bases not matched to a gene: 5. Looked up from germline, CDR1 is LNHDA and CDR2 is SQIVND (reference sequence). The CDR3 spans 12 residues.

The chain couples TRBV10-3 to TRBJ2-5, with 9 bases matching TRBD1. From germline, CDR1 is ENHRY and CDR2 SYGVKD. V was pared by 6 bases and J by 4 bases, with 6 bases of the junction left unmatched. CDR3 length equals 14 residues. The CDR3 nucleotides read TGTGCCATCAGCGCTACAGGGGGCTCAGAGACCCAGTACTTC. This translates into CAISATGGSETQYF.

The chain has TRBV6-5 and TRBJ1-5; the D gene is possibly TRBD1 (5 bases). The germline gives CDR1 MNHEY, CDR2 SVGAGI. V was shortened by 5 bases and J by 10 bases, with 18 bases between the two germline ends. The CDR3 runs to 14 residues. Written as DNA, the CDR3 is TGTGCCAGCAGTCCGGGAGGCGGCGGGGGTCCCCAGCATTTT. It encodes CASSPGGGGGPQHF.

The chain uses TRBV29-1 and TRBJ2-2; the D gene is possibly TRBD2 (6 bases). Per the germline V gene, CDR1 is SQVTM and CDR2 is ANQGSEA. The CDR3 has 14 residues. Trimming pared 6 bases from V and 8 bases from J, leaving 19 bases between. The CDR3 is CSVTGTGLGGELFF. In nucleotides, the CDR3 is TGCAGCGTGACCGGGACTGGCCTGGGTGGGGAGCTGTTTTTT.

The J gene is TRBJ2-3, the V gene TRBV9; 11 positions match TRBD1. The germline CDR1 and CDR2 sequences are SGDLS and YYNGEE. This CDR3 spans 16 amino acids. Trimming cost V 2 bases and J 0 bases; bases outside gene matches: 2. The CDR3 region has the DNA TGTGCCAGCAGCGTCCGGACAGGGGGCAGCACAGATACGCAGTATTTT. Translation: CASSVRTGGSTDTQYF. Variable domain in full (rest from reference TRBV9 and TRBJ2-3): DSGVTQTPKHLITATGQRVTLRCSPRSGDLSVYWYQQSLDQGLQFLIQYYNGEERAKGNILERFSAQQFPDLHSELNLSSLELGDSALYFCASSVRTGGSTDTQYFGPGTRLTVL.

This sequence joins TRBV28 and TRBJ2-1; 7 bases are a match to TRBD2. Germline CDR1 MDHEN, CDR2 SYDVKM. The CDR3 runs 13 residues. The ends lost 6 bases at V and 9 bases at J; junction bases unmatched: 8. Written as DNA, the CDR3 is TGTGCCAGCAGGGGGGGGTCTAGCGGTGAGCAGTTCTTC. This sequence encodes CASRGGSSGEQFF.

This chain joins TRBV19 and TRBJ1-1, with 8 bases that match TRBD1. Germline CDR1 is LNHDA and CDR2 is SQIVND (reference sequence). The CDR3 has 13 amino acids. V shed 5 bases and J 7 bases; nucleotides not matched to a gene: 6. CDR3 in amino acids: CASSDRGGIEAFF. CDR3 DNA: TGTGCCAGTAGTGACAGGGGCGGGATTGAAGCTTTCTTT.

The chain links TRBV6-5 to TRBJ2-7; 7 bases map to TRBD2. J was trimmed by 7 bases and V by 6 bases; bases with no gene match: 3. The CDR3 runs 11 residues. The germline gives CDR1 MNHEY, CDR2 SVGAGI. This chain's CDR3 is CASRGGLEQYF. In nucleotides, the CDR3 is TGTGCCAGCAGGGGAGGGCTGGAGCAGTACTTC.

This clone was counted a few times. The chain is built from TRBV6-5 and TRBJ2-5, with a possible D match to TRBD2 (5 bases). CDR1 and CDR2 from the germline V gene are MNHEY and SVGAGI. The CDR3 consists of 16 residues. Trimming removed 0 bases at V and 5 bases at J, with 16 bases between. The CDR3 nucleotides are TGTGCCAGCAGTTACTCGGGCAGGAGCGGAGTGGAGACCCAGTACTTC. This translates into CASSYSGRSGVETQYF.

The gene calls are TRBV29-1 and TRBJ1-1, with 9 positions matching TRBD1. The germline V gene has CDR1 SQVTM and CDR2 ANQGSEA. There are 13 residues in the CDR3. Trimming at V came to 8 bases and at J to 3 bases, leaving 7 bases not matched to a gene. The CDR3 here is CSFLRDRDTEAFF. The CDR3 DNA reads as TGCAGCTTCCTCCGGGACAGGGACACTGAAGCTTTCTTT.

The chain has TRBV4-1 and TRBJ2-5; possible D gene TRBD1, 7 bases. Germline lookup yields CDR1 MGHRA and CDR2 YSYEKL. This CDR3 has 12 residues. Deletions cut 1 base from V and 10 bases from J, with 10 bases between. This chain's CDR3 is CASSQAGGGQYF. CDR3 bases: TGCGCCAGCAGCCAAGCAGGGGGAGGCCAGTACTTC.

This chain links TRBV5-3 with TRBJ2-5, with 7 nucleotides matching TRBD1. TRBV5-3 is labeled an ORF, and its function is uncertain. Trimming removed 5 bases from V and 3 bases from J; junction bases left unmatched: 7. The CDR3 is 14 amino acids. The CDR3 protein is CARRGRDREETQYF. For the CDR3, the DNA is TGTGCCAGAAGAGGTAGAGACAGGGAAGAGACCCAGTACTTC.

The rearrangement joins TRBV7-3 to TRBJ2-1, with TRBD1 matching over 9 bases. Germline assignment: CDR1 SGHTA and CDR2 FQGTGA. CDR3 length: 15 residues. V shed 3 bases, J shed 0 bases, and the junction held 0 bases outside the gene matches. CDR3 sequence reads: CASSLTGGSYNEQFF. CDR3 DNA: TGTGCCAGCAGCTTGACAGGGGGCTCCTACAATGAGCAGTTCTTC.